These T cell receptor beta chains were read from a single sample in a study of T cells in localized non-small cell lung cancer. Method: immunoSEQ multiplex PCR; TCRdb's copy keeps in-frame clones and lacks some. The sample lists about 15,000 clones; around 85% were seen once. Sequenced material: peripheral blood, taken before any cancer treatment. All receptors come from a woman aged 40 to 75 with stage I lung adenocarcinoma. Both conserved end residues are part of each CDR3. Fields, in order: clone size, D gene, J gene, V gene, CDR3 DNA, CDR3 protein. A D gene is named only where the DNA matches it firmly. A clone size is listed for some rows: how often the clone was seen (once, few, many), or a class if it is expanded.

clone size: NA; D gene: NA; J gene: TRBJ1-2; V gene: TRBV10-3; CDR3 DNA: TGTGCCATCAGTGAGTCGCTCGGCTATGGCTACACCTTC; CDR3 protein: CAISESLGYGYTF
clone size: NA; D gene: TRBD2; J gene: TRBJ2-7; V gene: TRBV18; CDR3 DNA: TGTGCCAGCTCACCAGGGGCGGGGGAGACCTACGAGCAGTACTTC; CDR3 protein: CASSPGAGETYEQYF
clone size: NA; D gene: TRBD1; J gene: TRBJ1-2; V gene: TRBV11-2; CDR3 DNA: TGTGCCAGCAGCTTAATTTCGGGACAGGGGAACTTTGGCTACACCTTC; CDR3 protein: CASSLISGQGNFGYTF
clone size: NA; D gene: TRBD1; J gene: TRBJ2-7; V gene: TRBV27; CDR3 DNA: TGTGCCAGCAGTTCAACCGGGACAGGGGTCGAGCAGTACTTC; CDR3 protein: CASSSTGTGVEQYF
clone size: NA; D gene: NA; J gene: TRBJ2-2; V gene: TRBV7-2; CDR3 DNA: TGTGCCAGCAGCTTAATGAGGGGGGTCGCCGGGGAGCTGTTTTTT; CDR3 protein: CASSLMRGVAGELFF
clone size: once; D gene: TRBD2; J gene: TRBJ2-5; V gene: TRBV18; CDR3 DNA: TGTGCCAGCTCACCAGTTAGCGGGGGTGACGGGACCCAGTACTTC; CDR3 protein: CASSPVSGGDGTQYF
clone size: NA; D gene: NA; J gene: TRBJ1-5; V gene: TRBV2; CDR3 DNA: TGTGCCAGCAGCATGACTACTCAGAGCAATCAGCCCCAGCATTTT; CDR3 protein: CASSMTTQSNQPQHF
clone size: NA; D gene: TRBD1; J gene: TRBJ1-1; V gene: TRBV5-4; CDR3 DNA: TGTGCCAGCAGTTTAAACAGGGGATTCACTGAAGCTTTCTTT; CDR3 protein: CASSLNRGFTEAFF
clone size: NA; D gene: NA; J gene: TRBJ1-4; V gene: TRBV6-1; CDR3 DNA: TGTGCCAGCAGTGAAAGGGGTACAACTAATGAAAAACTGTTTTTT; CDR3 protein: CASSERGTTNEKLFF
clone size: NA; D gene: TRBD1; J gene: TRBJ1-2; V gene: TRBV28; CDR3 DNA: TGTGCCAGCAGTTGGAGGGACAGGGGGTATTATGGCTACACCTTC; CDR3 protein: CASSWRDRGYYGYTF
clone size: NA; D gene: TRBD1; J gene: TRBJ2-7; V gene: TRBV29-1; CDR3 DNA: TGCAGCGTTGCATCGACAGGGACCCACGAGCAGTACTTC; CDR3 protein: CSVASTGTHEQYF